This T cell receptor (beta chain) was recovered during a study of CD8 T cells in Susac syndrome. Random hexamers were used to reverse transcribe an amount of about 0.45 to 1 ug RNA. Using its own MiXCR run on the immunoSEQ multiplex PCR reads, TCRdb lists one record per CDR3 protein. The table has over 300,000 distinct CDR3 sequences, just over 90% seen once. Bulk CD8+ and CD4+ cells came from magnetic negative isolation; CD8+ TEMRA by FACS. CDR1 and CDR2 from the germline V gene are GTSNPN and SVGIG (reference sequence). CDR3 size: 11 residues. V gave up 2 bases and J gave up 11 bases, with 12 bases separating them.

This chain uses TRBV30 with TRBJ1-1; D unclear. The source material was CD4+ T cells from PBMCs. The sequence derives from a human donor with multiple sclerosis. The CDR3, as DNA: TGTGCCTGGAGTTTACGGGCTGGGGCTTTCTTT. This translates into CAWSLRAGAFF.